Below are 8 T cell receptor beta chains sequenced from a single sample in a study of glioma-infiltrating T cells. Amplification of TCR alpha and beta CDR3 regions from RNA used iRepertoire nested multiplex PCR. A single record per CDR3 protein comes from TCRdb applying MiXCR to the multiplex PCR reads. The sample includes 100,000 to 150,000 distinct CDR3 sequences, 20% to 25% of them seen just once. Input material: glioma tissue, nonneoplastic brain tissue, or PBMCs (not recorded which). The receptors were gathered from a human donor with low-grade glioma or glioblastoma, undergoing nonglioma brain surgery, or in good health (not recorded which).

At least ten counts were recorded for this clonotype. This sequence joins TRBV6-1 and TRBJ1-6; D possibly corresponds to TRBD1 (5 bases). This CDR3 contains 15 residues. The germline V gene encodes CDR1 MNHNS and CDR2 SASEGT. Trimming pared 5 bases from V and 5 bases from J, leaving 13 bases between. CDR3 bases: TGTGCCAGCAGTCTTGGACTGGGGCATAATTCACCCCTCCACTTT. Amino acids: CASSLGLGHNSPLHF.

Points on this clonotype: A much larger clone lies one base from this, so it may be a read error. V usage is TRBV4-1 and J usage is TRBJ2-4; 7 nucleotides agree with TRBD2. CDR3 length: 17 amino acids. V was clipped by 0 bases and J by 6 bases; unmatched bases: 11. Germline-derived CDR1 and CDR2 are MGHRA and YSYEKL. CDR3 in DNA: TGCGCCAGCAGCCAAGATAATGGGCTAACGGGAGGAAACATTCAGTACTTC. It codes for CASSQDNGLTGGNIQYF.

In its sample, this clonotype was seen many times. This sequence joins TRBV20-1 and TRBJ2-5, with 11 bases that match TRBD2. Trimming removed 5 bases from V and 5 bases from J; junction bases left unmatched: 7. There are 14 residues in the CDR3. In germline, CDR1 is DFQATT, CDR2 SNEGSKA (reference sequence). CDR3 sequence: CSAFSGRARETQYF. The CDR3 nucleotides read TGCAGTGCTTTTAGCGGGAGGGCCCGCGAGACCCAGTACTTC.

The sample holds many counts of this clonotype. J is TRBJ2-1 and V is TRBV20-1; the match to TRBD2 covers 16 bases. This CDR3 region has 17 residues. In germline, CDR1 is DFQATT, CDR2 SNEGSKA (reference sequence). With 3 bases clipped from V and 0 bases from J, the junction kept 2 bases outside the gene matches. The DNA of the CDR3 is TGCAGTGCTAGGGGACTAGCGGGAGGGGACTCCTACAATGAGCAGTTCTTC. Translation: CSARGLAGGDSYNEQFF.

For this clonotype: The junction differs from germline at one of its ends, possibly a read error. This sequence joins TRBV19 and TRBJ2-1; D ambiguous. Germline CDR1 reads LNHDA; CDR2 reads SQIVND (reference sequence). CDR3 length: 14 amino acids. The CDR3 loop reads CAGSPAANTGEQFF. DNA for the CDR3: TGTGCCGGTAGTCCAGCTGCGAACACCGGGGAGCAGTTCTTC. Full variable domain (rest looked up from reference TRBV19 and TRBJ2-1): DGGITQSPKYLFRKEGQNVTLSCEQNLNHDAMYWYRQDPGQGLRLIYYSQIVNDFQKGDIAEGYSVSREKKESFPLTVTSAQKNPTAFYLCAGSPAANTGEQFFGPGTRLTVL.

This clonotype was found many times. The gene calls are TRBV19 and TRBJ1-5; a possible D gene is TRBD1 (5 bases). Germline-derived CDR1 and CDR2 are LNHDA and SQIVND (reference sequence). V lost 6 bases and J lost 11, with 23 bases in between. CDR3 length: 15 amino acids. CDR3: CASSSGGRARGAQHF. The CDR3 nucleotides are TGTGCCAGTAGCAGCGGAGGCAGGGCCCGGGGAGCCCAGCATTTT.

This clonotype was seen at least ten times. This sequence joins TRBV20-1 and TRBJ1-4, with a tentative D call TRBD1 (6 bases). This CDR3 contains 14 residues. V was pared by 1 base and J by 7 bases, with 13 bases between. Per germline, CDR1 DFQATT and CDR2 SNEGSKA (reference sequence). CDR3: CSARAGTIAEKLFF. The CDR3 DNA follows: TGCAGTGCTAGAGCGGGGACAATTGCTGAAAAACTGTTTTTT.

This clonotype was detected many times. The V gene is TRBV7-2, the J gene TRBJ2-7, with D possibly TRBD1 on 6 matching bases. V lost 5 bases and J 3 bases, leaving 14 bases between the germline ends. CDR1 is SGHTA, CDR2 FQGNSA, per germline. CDR3 length equals 14 residues. CDR3 coding DNA: TGTGCCAGCAGCCCTCAGGGGACCCGCTACGAGCAGTACTTC. This sequence encodes CASSPQGTRYEQYF.